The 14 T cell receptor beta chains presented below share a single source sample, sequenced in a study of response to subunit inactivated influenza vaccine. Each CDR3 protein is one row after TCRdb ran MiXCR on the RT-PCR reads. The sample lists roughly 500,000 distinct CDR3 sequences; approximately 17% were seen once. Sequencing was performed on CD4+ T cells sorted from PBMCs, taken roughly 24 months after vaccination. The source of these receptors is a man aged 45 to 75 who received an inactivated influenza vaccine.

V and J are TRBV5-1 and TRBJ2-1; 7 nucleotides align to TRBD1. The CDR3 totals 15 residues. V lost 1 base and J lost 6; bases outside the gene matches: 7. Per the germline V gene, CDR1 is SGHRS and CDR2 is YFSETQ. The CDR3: CASSLMRGPGNEQFF. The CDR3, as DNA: TGCGCCAGCAGCTTGATGAGGGGGCCTGGCAATGAGCAGTTCTTC.

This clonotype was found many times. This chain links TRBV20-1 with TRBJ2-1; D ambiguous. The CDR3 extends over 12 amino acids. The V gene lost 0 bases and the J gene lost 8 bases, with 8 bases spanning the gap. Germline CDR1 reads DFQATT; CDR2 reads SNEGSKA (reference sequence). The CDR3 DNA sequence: TGCAGTGCTAGAGATCTCAGCCATGAGCAGTTCTTC. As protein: CSARDLSHEQFF.

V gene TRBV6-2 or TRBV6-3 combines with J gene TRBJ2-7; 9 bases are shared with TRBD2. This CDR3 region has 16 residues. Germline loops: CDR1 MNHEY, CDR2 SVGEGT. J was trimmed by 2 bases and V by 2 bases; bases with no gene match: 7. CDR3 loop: CASSYASSGVAYEQYF. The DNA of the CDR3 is TGTGCCAGCAGTTACGCGTCTAGCGGGGTTGCCTACGAGCAGTACTTC.

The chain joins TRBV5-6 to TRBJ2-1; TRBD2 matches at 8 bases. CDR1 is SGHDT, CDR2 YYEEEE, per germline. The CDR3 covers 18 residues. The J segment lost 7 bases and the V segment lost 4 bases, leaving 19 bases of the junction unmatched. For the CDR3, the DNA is TGTGCCAGCAGCAGAAAGGGGACTAGGGGTGTTTTGGAGAATGAGCAGTTCTTC. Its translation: CASSRKGTRGVLENEQFF.

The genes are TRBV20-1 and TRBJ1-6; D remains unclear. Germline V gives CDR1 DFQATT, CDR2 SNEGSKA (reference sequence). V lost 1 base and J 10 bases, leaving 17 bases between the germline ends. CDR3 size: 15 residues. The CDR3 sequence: CSARGLAFVESPLHF. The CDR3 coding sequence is TGCAGTGCTAGAGGGCTGGCCTTCGTCGAGTCACCCCTCCACTTT.

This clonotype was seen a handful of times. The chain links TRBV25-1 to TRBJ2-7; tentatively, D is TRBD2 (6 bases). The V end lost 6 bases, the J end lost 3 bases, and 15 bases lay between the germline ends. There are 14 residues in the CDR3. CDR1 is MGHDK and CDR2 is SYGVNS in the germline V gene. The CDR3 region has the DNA TGTGCCAGCAGCTTCAGCGGGTTAAACTACGAGCAGTACTTC. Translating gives CASSFSGLNYEQYF.

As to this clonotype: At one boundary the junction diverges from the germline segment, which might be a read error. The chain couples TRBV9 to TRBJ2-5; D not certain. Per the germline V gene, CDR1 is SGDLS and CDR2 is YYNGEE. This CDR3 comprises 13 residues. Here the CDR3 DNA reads TGTGCCAGCAGCGTGGGCGGAGAAGAGACCCACTACTTC. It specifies CASSVGGEETHYF.

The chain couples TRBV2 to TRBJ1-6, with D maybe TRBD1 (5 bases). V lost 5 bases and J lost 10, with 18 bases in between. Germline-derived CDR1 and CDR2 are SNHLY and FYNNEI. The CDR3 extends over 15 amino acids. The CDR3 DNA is TGTGCCAGCAGTATGGGGTTTGGGCAGGGATCACCCCTCCACTTT. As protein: CASSMGFGQGSPLHF.

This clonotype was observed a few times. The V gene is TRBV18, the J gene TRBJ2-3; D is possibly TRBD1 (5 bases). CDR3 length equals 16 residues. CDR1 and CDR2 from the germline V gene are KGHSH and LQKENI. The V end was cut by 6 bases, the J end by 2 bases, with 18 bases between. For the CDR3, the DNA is TGTGCCAGCTCGGTCTTTGCAGGGCTGATCACAGATACGCAGTATTTT. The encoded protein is CASSVFAGLITDTQYF.

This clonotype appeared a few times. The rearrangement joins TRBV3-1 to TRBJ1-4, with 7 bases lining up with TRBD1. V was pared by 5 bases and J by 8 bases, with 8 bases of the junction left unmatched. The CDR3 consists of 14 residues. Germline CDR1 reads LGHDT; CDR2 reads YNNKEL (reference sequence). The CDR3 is CASSNTGEGEKLFF. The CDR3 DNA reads TGTGCCAGCAGCAACACAGGGGAAGGAGAAAAACTGTTTTTT. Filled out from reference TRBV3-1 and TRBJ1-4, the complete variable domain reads DTAVSQTPKYLVTQMGNDKSIKCEQNLGHDTMYWYKQDSKKFLKIMFSYNNKELIINETVPNRFSPKSPDKAHLNLHINSLELGDSAVYFCASSNTGEGEKLFFGSGTQLSVL.

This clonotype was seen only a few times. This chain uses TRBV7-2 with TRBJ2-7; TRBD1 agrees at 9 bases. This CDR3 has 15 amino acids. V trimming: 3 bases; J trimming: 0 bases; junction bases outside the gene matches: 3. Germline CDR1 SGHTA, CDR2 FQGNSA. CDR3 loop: CASSFRQGVSYEQYF. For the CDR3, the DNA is TGTGCCAGCAGCTTTAGACAGGGGGTCTCCTACGAGCAGTACTTC.

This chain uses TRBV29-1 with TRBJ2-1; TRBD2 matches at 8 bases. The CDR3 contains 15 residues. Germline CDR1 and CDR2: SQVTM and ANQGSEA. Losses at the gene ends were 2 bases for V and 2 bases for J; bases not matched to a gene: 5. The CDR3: CSVESASGPYNEQFF. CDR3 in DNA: TGCAGCGTTGAATCGGCTAGCGGGCCCTACAATGAGCAGTTCTTC.

This CDR3 reads CASSLNTGQNYGYTF. In DNA form, the CDR3 reads TGTGCCAGCAGCTTAAACACAGGGCAAAACTATGGCTACACCTTC. V is TRBV7-2 and J is TRBJ1-2, with D maybe TRBD1 (6 bases). V was shortened by 2 bases and J by 2 bases, with 12 bases between the two germline ends. The CDR3 has 15 amino acids. Looked up from germline, CDR1 is SGHTA and CDR2 is FQGNSA. The full variable domain, its missing parts supplied by reference TRBV7-2 and TRBJ1-2, is GAGVSQSPSNKVTEKGKDVELRCDPISGHTALYWYRQSLGQGLEFLIYFQGNSAPDKSGLPSDRFSAERTGGSVSTLTIQRTQQEDSAVYLCASSLNTGQNYGYTFGSGTRLTVV.

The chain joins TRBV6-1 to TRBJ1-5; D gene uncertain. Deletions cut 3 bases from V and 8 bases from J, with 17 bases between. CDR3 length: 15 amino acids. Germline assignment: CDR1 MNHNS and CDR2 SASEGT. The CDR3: CASSDFGSIGEPQHF. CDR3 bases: TGTGCCAGCAGTGACTTCGGGTCTATTGGTGAGCCCCAGCATTTT.